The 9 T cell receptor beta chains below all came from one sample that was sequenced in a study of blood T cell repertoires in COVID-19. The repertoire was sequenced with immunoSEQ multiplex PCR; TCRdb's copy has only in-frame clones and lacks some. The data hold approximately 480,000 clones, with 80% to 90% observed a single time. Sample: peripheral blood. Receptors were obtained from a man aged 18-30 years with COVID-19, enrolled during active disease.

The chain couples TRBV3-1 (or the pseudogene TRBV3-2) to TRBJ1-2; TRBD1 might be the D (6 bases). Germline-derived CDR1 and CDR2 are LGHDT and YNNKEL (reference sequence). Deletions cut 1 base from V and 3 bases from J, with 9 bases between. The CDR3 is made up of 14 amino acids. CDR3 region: CASSQVDSDYGYTF. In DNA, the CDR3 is TGTGCCAGCAGCCAAGTGGACAGCGACTATGGCTACACCTTC.

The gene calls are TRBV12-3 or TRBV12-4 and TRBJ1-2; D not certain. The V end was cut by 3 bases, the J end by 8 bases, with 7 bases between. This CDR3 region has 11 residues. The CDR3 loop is CASSFGEGYTF. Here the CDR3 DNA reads TGTGCCAGCAGTTTCGGAGAAGGCTACACCTTC.

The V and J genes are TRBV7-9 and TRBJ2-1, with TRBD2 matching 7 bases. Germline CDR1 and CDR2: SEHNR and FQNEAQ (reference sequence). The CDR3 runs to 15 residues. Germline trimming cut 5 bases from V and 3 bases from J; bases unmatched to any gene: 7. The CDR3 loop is CASSPSGWSYNEQFF. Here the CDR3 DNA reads TGTGCCAGCAGCCCTAGCGGATGGAGCTACAATGAGCAGTTCTTC.

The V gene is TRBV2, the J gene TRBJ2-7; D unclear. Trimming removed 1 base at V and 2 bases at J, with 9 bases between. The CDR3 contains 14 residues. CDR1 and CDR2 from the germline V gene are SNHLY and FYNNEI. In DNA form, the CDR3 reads TGTGCCAGCAGTGAAGGGCAGGTGACCTACGAGCAGTACTTC. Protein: CASSEGQVTYEQYF.

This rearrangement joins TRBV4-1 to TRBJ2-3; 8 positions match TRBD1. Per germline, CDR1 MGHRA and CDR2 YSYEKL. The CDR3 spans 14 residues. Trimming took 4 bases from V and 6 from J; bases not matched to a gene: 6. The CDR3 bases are TGCGCCAGCAGCCCTTGGACAGGGACGGATACGCAGTATTTT. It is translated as CASSPWTGTDTQYF.

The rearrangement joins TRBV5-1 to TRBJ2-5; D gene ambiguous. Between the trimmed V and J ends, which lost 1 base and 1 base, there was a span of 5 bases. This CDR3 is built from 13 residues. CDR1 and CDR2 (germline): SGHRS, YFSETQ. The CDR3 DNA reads TGCGCCAGCAGCTTGCAATCCCAAGAGACCCAGTACTTC. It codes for CASSLQSQETQYF.

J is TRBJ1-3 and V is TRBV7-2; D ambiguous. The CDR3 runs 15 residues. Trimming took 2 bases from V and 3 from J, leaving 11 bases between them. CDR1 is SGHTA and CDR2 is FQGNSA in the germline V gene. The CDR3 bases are TGTGCCAGCAGCTTATTTCGGTCGGGTGGAAACACCATATATTTT. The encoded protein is CASSLFRSGGNTIYF. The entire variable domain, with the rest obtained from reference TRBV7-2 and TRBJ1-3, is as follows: GAGVSQSPSNKVTEKGKDVELRCDPISGHTALYWYRQSLGQGLEFLIYFQGNSAPDKSGLPSDRFSAERTGGSVSTLTIQRTQQEDSAVYLCASSLFRSGGNTIYFGEGSWLTVV.

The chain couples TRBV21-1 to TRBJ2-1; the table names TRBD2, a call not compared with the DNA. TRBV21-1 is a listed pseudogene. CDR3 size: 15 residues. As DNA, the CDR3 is TGTGCCAGCAGCCTTCCTAGCGGGGGGGCCTATGAGCAGTTCTTC. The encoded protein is CASSLPSGGAYEQFF.

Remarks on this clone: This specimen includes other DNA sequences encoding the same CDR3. This chain's CDR3 is CASSLSVNTEAFF. The CDR3 DNA reads TGTGCCAGCAGCTTAAGCGTGAACACTGAAGCTTTCTTT. V gene TRBV7-9 combines with J gene TRBJ1-1; D remains ambiguous. The CDR3 totals 13 residues. The V gene's germline CDR1 is SEHNR and CDR2 FQNEAQ (reference sequence). V was cut by 2 bases and J by 0 bases, with 4 bases left in between.